This TCR beta chain emerged from a study of blood T cell repertoires in COVID-19. Study summary: Acute-phase and convalescent COVID-19 samples originated in the United States, Italy and Spain. Sources were T cells, B-cell-depleted T cells, or PBMCs; the material itself was cDNA or gDNA.

Looked up from germline, CDR1 is MNHEY and CDR2 is SVGEGT. The ends were cut back, 2 bases at V and 8 bases at J, with 22 bases in the middle. CDR3 length equals 17 residues. Measured with immunoSEQ multiplex PCR; TCRdb has only the in-frame clones, and not every one. The sample contains about 53,000 clones, over 70% of which appear only once. This sequence joins TRBV6-2 or TRBV6-3 and TRBJ2-1; no clear D gene. Sequencing was done on a sample of peripheral blood. The clonotype was recovered from a human donor with active or convalescent COVID-19. The donor label of this sample is uncertain. CDR3 protein: CASSYPHTLRLEHEQFF. CDR3 DNA: TGTGCCAGCAGTTACCCCCATACCCTAAGGTTGGAGCATGAGCAGTTCTTC.